Below are 23 T cell receptor beta chains sequenced from a single sample in a study of T cell clusters in autoimmune cytopenias. TRB was amplified by touch-down multiplex PCR, primer pools A and B combined. TCRdb re-called the multiplex PCR reads, yielding one record per CDR3 amino acid sequence without DNA. The sample's table shows some 8,400 distinct CDR3 sequences. Each sample's input was 250 ng genomic DNA, 38,000 or so genome equivalents. Sequenced input: peripheral blood. The receptors come from a human donor with an autoimmune cytopenia or autoimmune hepatitis (not recorded which).

V usage is TRBV30 and J usage is TRBJ1-4; TCRdb gives TRBD1 as the D gene, but with no DNA this cannot be confirmed. There are 15 residues in the CDR3. Germline values: CDR1 GTSNPN, CDR2 SVGIG (reference sequence). CDR3 protein: CAWGGDRGKDEKLFF. The complete variable domain, with remaining parts taken from reference TRBV30 and TRBJ1-4, reads SQTIHQWPATLVQPVGSPLSLECTVEGTSNPNLYWYRQAAGRGLQLLFYSVGIGQISSEVPQNLSASRPQDRQFILSSKKLLLSDSGFYLCAWGGDRGKDEKLFFGSGTQLSVL.

The chain joins TRBV20-1 to TRBJ1-6; TCRdb lists TRBD1, though no DNA is available to test this call. Per the germline V gene, CDR1 is DFQATT and CDR2 is SNEGSKA (reference sequence). The CDR3 is made up of 16 amino acids. This chain's CDR3 is CSARDQGRDLYSPLHF.

Judged by frequency, this clonotype is medium-sized. This sequence joins TRBV7-9 and TRBJ1-1. Per germline, CDR1 SEHNR and CDR2 FQNEAQ (reference sequence). The CDR3 is 13 amino acids. The CDR3 is CASSPEMNTEAFF.

The J gene is TRBJ2-7, the V gene TRBV18; TCRdb's D call of TRBD2 is untestable without DNA. CDR1 KGHSH and CDR2 LQKENI come from the germline V gene. The CDR3 consists of 13 residues. CDR3 loop: CASSPRAPYEQYF.

The rearrangement joins TRBV28 to TRBJ2-7; absent DNA, TCRdb's TRBD1 call cannot be checked. The germline gives CDR1 MDHEN, CDR2 SYDVKM. This CDR3 has 16 amino acids. Here the CDR3 reads CASSGQGDEVLYEQYF.

V is TRBV2 and J is TRBJ1-2. Per germline, CDR1 SNHLY and CDR2 FYNNEI. This CDR3 has 14 amino acids. CDR3 region: CASSYIESNYGYTF.

According to its frequency, this clonotype is medium-sized. V usage is TRBV19 and J usage is TRBJ1-5. Germline CDR1 LNHDA, CDR2 SQIVND (reference sequence). This CDR3 is 15 amino acids long. This CDR3 reads CASSPTRLSNQPQHF.

By frequency, this clonotype registers medium-sized. The gene calls are TRBV7-2 and TRBJ2-7. The length of the CDR3 is 13 residues. Germline CDR1 is SGHTA and CDR2 is FQGNSA. The CDR3 protein is CASSLLLAYEQYF.

Measured by frequency, this clonotype is medium-sized. CDR3 loop: CASSSRGASYEQYF. The V call is TRBV13, the J call TRBJ2-7; without DNA, the TCRdb call of TRBD1 cannot be checked. The CDR3 has 14 amino acids. Germline V gene lookup returns CDR1 PRHDT and CDR2 FYEKMQ (reference sequence).

The chain joins TRBV5-1 to TRBJ1-2; the D call of TRBD1 rests on TCRdb alone, since no DNA is present to check it. The CDR3 has 15 residues. Looked up from germline, CDR1 is SGHRS and CDR2 is YFSETQ. CDR3 amino acids: CASSLGGTANYGYTF.

The V call is TRBV7-2, the J call TRBJ1-5; TCRdb gives TRBD1 as the D gene, but with no DNA this cannot be confirmed. The CDR3 covers 15 residues. Germline V gives CDR1 SGHTA, CDR2 FQGNSA. CDR3 amino acids: CASSLDRGGNQPQHF.

This clonotype shows up as medium-sized by frequency. The rearrangement joins TRBV20-1 to TRBJ2-5; TCRdb picks TRBD2, but there is no DNA to check that call. This CDR3 has 14 amino acids. CDR1 DFQATT and CDR2 SNEGSKA come from the germline V gene (reference sequence). This CDR3 reads CSASSEGVGGTQYF.

This clonotype is deemed medium-sized by its frequency. The gene calls are TRBV6-5 and TRBJ1-5. CDR1 is MNHEY, CDR2 SVGAGI, per germline. CDR3 length: 15 residues. The CDR3 reads CASSYAFDTNQPQHF.

This clonotype is labeled medium-sized based on frequency. This sequence joins TRBV7-2 and TRBJ2-3; lacking DNA, the TRBD1 call made by TCRdb goes unchecked. Germline-derived CDR1 and CDR2 are SGHTA and FQGNSA. CDR3 size: 15 residues. The CDR3 is CASRQTGGFTDTQYF.

CDR3 in amino acids: CASSPAPADTQYF. The chain is built from TRBV6-6 and TRBJ2-3; TCRdb calls TRBD2, which cannot be checked without DNA. In germline, CDR1 is MNHNY, CDR2 SVGAGI (reference sequence). The CDR3 is 13 amino acids.

V usage is TRBV13 and J usage is TRBJ2-4; TCRdb's D gene call, TRBD1, goes unchecked for lack of DNA. This CDR3 is 16 amino acids long. The germline V gene has CDR1 PRHDT and CDR2 FYEKMQ (reference sequence). This CDR3 reads CASSSPKGQGLDIQYF.

The chain has TRBV12-3 or TRBV12-4 and TRBJ1-2. CDR3 length equals 13 residues. The CDR3: CASSSPAFYGYTF.

The V call is TRBV18, the J call TRBJ1-2; without DNA, the TCRdb call of TRBD1 cannot be checked. This CDR3 is built from 15 residues. CDR1 and CDR2 (germline): KGHSH, LQKENI. CDR3 sequence: CASSPRQGWDYGYTF.

The genes are TRBV27 and TRBJ1-3; TCRdb selects TRBD1, and the lack of DNA leaves this call unchecked. In germline, CDR1 is MNHEY, CDR2 SMNVEV (reference sequence). The CDR3 has 16 residues. The CDR3 region is CASSRQGSNSGNTIYF.

The chain links TRBV6-1 to TRBJ1-1; the TCRdb D gene call, TRBD1, has no DNA to confirm it. CDR1 is MNHNS, CDR2 SASEGT, per germline. This CDR3 contains 14 residues. CDR3 loop: CASSRDRVDTEAFF.

The genes are TRBV20-1 and TRBJ1-1. The germline CDR1 and CDR2 sequences are DFQATT and SNEGSKA (reference sequence). The CDR3 has 13 residues. Here the CDR3 reads CSARDPGRTEAFF.

The V and J genes are TRBV20-1 and TRBJ2-5; there is no DNA to check the TCRdb D call of TRBD2. The CDR3 contains 16 residues. Germline-derived CDR1 and CDR2 are DFQATT and SNEGSKA (reference sequence). The CDR3 spells CSARPPGLAGRGAQYF.

CDR3 amino acids: CASSPTGTGEGYTF. This rearrangement joins TRBV7-9 to TRBJ1-2; there is no DNA to check the TCRdb D call of TRBD1. The CDR3 spans 14 residues. The germline gives CDR1 SEHNR, CDR2 FQNEAQ (reference sequence).